The clone carrying this T cell receptor beta chain was observed a few times. Using immunoSEQ multiplex PCR, the repertoire was profiled, and TCRdb retains in-frame clones only, with some absent. The sample has some 360,000 clones; over 70% are singletons. These data come from a study of shared clonotypes between healthy human individuals. This CDR3 region has 15 residues. CDR1 and CDR2 from the germline V gene are MDHEN and SYDVKM. The trim removed 4 bases at V and 8 bases at J, leaving 11 bases unmatched. The chain links TRBV28 to TRBJ2-1; 7 nucleotides align to TRBD1. Sequenced material: memory CD4+ T cells sorted from blood. The subset here: CD45RA-negative fraction. This clonotype originated in a young man in good health. CDR3 region: CASSSYRQGGDEQFF. The DNA of the CDR3 is TGTGCCAGCAGTTCCTACCGACAGGGCGGCGATGAGCAGTTCTTC. The entire variable domain, with the rest obtained from reference TRBV28 and TRBJ2-1, is as follows: DVKVTQSSRYLVKRTGEKVFLECVQDMDHENMFWYRQDPGLGLRLIYFSYDVKMKEKGDIPEGYSVSREKKERFSLILESASTNQTSMYLCASSSYRQGGDEQFFGPGTRLTVL.